This is a list of T cell receptor beta chains from one sample in a study of shared clonotypes between healthy human individuals. Produced via immunoSEQ multiplex PCR; TCRdb's table is partial and in-frame only. There are around 620,000 clones in the sample; roughly 95% occur only once, and 0.11% lies in the top ten. The source material was naive CD8+ T cells sorted from blood. These receptors came from a woman between 25 and 40 years old in good health. CDR3s include the opening cysteine and the closing phenylalanine or tryptophan. The order of the fields is D gene, J gene, clone size, V gene, CDR3 protein, CDR3 DNA. D genes are given only for firm matches. Clone size, where shown, is once, few, many, or a class for clones that have expanded.

d_gene: NA
j_gene: TRBJ2-7
abundance: NA
v_gene: TRBV2
CDR3aa: CASSVNSFEQYF
CDR3nt: TGTGCCAGCAGTGTGAATTCCTTCGAGCAGTACTTC

d_gene: NA
j_gene: TRBJ1-3
abundance: NA
v_gene: TRBV7-9
CDR3aa: CASSFSGNSGNTIYF
CDR3nt: TGTGCCAGCAGCTTTTCGGGAAACTCTGGAAACACCATATATTTT

d_gene: TRBD2
j_gene: TRBJ2-2
abundance: once
v_gene: TRBV9
CDR3aa: CASSVESGRGAGELFF
CDR3nt: TGTGCCAGCAGCGTAGAGAGCGGGAGGGGGGCCGGGGAGCTGTTTTTT

d_gene: TRBD2
j_gene: TRBJ2-2
abundance: NA
v_gene: TRBV9
CDR3aa: CASSETSGNTGELFF
CDR3nt: TGTGCCAGCAGCGAGACTAGCGGTAACACCGGGGAGCTGTTTTTT

d_gene: TRBD1
j_gene: TRBJ2-7
abundance: NA
v_gene: TRBV14
CDR3aa: CASSPPHNRGDEQYF
CDR3nt: TGTGCCAGCAGCCCTCCCCATAACAGGGGGGATGAGCAGTACTTC

d_gene: TRBD2
j_gene: TRBJ2-7
abundance: NA
v_gene: TRBV27
CDR3aa: CASSLQPGLAGVEQYF
CDR3nt: TGTGCCAGCAGTTTACAACCGGGACTAGCGGGAGTCGAGCAGTACTTC

d_gene: TRBD2
j_gene: TRBJ2-7
abundance: NA
v_gene: TRBV6-6
CDR3aa: CASSHWTSGNHEQYF
CDR3nt: TGTGCCAGCAGTCACTGGACTAGCGGGAACCACGAGCAGTACTTC

d_gene: NA
j_gene: TRBJ1-1
abundance: NA
v_gene: TRBV28
CDR3aa: CASRIQGRRTEAFF
CDR3nt: TGTGCCAGCAGAATTCAGGGGAGGAGGACTGAAGCTTTCTTT

d_gene: NA
j_gene: TRBJ1-1
abundance: NA
v_gene: TRBV7-8
CDR3aa: CASSPGTLEAFF
CDR3nt: TGTGCCAGCAGCCCCGGGACGCTCGAAGCTTTCTTT

d_gene: TRBD2
j_gene: TRBJ2-1
abundance: NA
v_gene: TRBV10-3
CDR3aa: CAISEQTSVYNEQFF
CDR3nt: TGTGCCATCAGTGAGCAGACTAGCGTATACAATGAGCAGTTCTTC

d_gene: NA
j_gene: TRBJ2-5
abundance: NA
v_gene: TRBV7-9
CDR3aa: CASSFPGSETQYF
CDR3nt: TGTGCCAGCAGCTTCCCAGGGTCAGAGACCCAGTACTTC

d_gene: NA
j_gene: TRBJ2-7
abundance: NA
v_gene: TRBV27
CDR3aa: CASSSPTVSYEQYF
CDR3nt: TGTGCCAGCAGTTCCCCGACCGTATCCTACGAGCAGTACTTC

d_gene: NA
j_gene: TRBJ1-6
abundance: NA
v_gene: TRBV27
CDR3aa: CASSTSPWTESSYNSPLHF
CDR3nt: TGTGCCAGCAGTACCTCACCCTGGACGGAGAGCTCCTATAATTCACCCCTCCACTTT

d_gene: TRBD2
j_gene: TRBJ2-7
abundance: NA
v_gene: TRBV4-2
CDR3aa: CASSQETGTSYEQYF
CDR3nt: TGTGCCAGCAGCCAGGAAACCGGGACTAGCTACGAGCAGTACTTC

d_gene: NA
j_gene: TRBJ1-2
abundance: NA
v_gene: TRBV2
CDR3aa: CASSEVTNYGYTF
CDR3nt: TGTGCCAGCAGTGAAGTCACCAACTATGGCTACACCTTC

d_gene: NA
j_gene: TRBJ1-1
abundance: NA
v_gene: TRBV27
CDR3aa: CASSLGAPGSEAFF
CDR3nt: TGTGCCAGCAGTTTAGGGGCACCGGGGTCTGAAGCTTTCTTT

d_gene: TRBD1
j_gene: TRBJ2-7
abundance: NA
v_gene: TRBV13
CDR3aa: CASKAGTGSYEQYF
CDR3nt: TGTGCCAGCAAAGCCGGGACAGGGTCCTACGAGCAGTACTTC

d_gene: NA
j_gene: TRBJ2-1
abundance: NA
v_gene: TRBV19
CDR3aa: CASSPTQRSDNEQFF
CDR3nt: TGTGCCAGTAGTCCGACTCAAAGGTCGGACAATGAGCAGTTCTTC

d_gene: NA
j_gene: TRBJ2-7
abundance: NA
v_gene: TRBV27
CDR3aa: CASFGAPGGYEQYF
CDR3nt: TGTGCCAGCTTCGGGGCCCCAGGAGGCTACGAGCAGTACTTC

d_gene: NA
j_gene: TRBJ2-3
abundance: NA
v_gene: TRBV7-8
CDR3aa: CASSLGTDTQYF
CDR3nt: TGTGCCAGCAGCTTGGGTACAGATACGCAGTATTTT

d_gene: TRBD1
j_gene: TRBJ2-7
abundance: NA
v_gene: TRBV13
CDR3aa: CASSPGAGGYEQYF
CDR3nt: TGTGCCAGCAGCCCTGGGGCAGGGGGCTACGAGCAGTACTTC

d_gene: NA
j_gene: TRBJ2-5
abundance: NA
v_gene: TRBV7-9
CDR3aa: CASSFNQETQYF
CDR3nt: TGTGCCAGCAGCTTTAACCAAGAGACCCAGTACTTC

d_gene: NA
j_gene: TRBJ2-4
abundance: NA
v_gene: TRBV19
CDR3aa: CASSIALERRGEISFTKNIQYF
CDR3nt: TGTGCCAGTAGTATAGCCCTCGAGCGCCGTGGGGAAATAAGCTTTACCAAAAACATTCAGTACTTC

d_gene: TRBD1
j_gene: TRBJ2-1
abundance: NA
v_gene: TRBV2
CDR3aa: CASSRDRVFDEQFF
CDR3nt: TGTGCCAGCAGCCGGGACAGGGTTTTCGATGAGCAGTTCTTC

d_gene: NA
j_gene: TRBJ2-2
abundance: NA
v_gene: TRBV9
CDR3aa: CASSVAKNGNTGELFF
CDR3nt: TGTGCCAGCAGCGTAGCAAAGAACGGAAACACCGGGGAGCTGTTTTTT

d_gene: NA
j_gene: TRBJ1-1
abundance: NA
v_gene: TRBV4-1
CDR3aa: CASSRYGVNTEAFF
CDR3nt: TGCGCCAGCAGCCGGTACGGGGTGAACACTGAAGCTTTCTTT

d_gene: NA
j_gene: TRBJ2-5
abundance: NA
v_gene: TRBV7-9
CDR3aa: CASSRTEETQYF
CDR3nt: TGTGCCAGCAGTCGGACAGAAGAGACCCAGTACTTC

d_gene: NA
j_gene: TRBJ2-7
abundance: NA
v_gene: TRBV7-9
CDR3aa: CASSLSGLYVEQYF
CDR3nt: TGTGCCAGCAGCTTGAGCGGTTTGTATGTCGAGCAGTACTTC

d_gene: TRBD1
j_gene: TRBJ1-1
abundance: NA
v_gene: TRBV6-5
CDR3aa: CASRIHPRGSTEAFF
CDR3nt: TGTGCCAGCAGGATCCATCCCAGGGGGTCCACTGAAGCTTTCTTT

d_gene: TRBD1
j_gene: TRBJ2-7
abundance: NA
v_gene: TRBV23-1
CDR3aa: CASSRTGGDYEQYF
CDR3nt: TGCGCCAGCAGTCGCACAGGGGGAGACTACGAGCAGTACTTC

d_gene: NA
j_gene: TRBJ2-7
abundance: NA
v_gene: TRBV5-5
CDR3aa: CASSFNAEITYEQYF
CDR3nt: TGTGCCAGCAGCTTCAATGCGGAGATCACCTACGAGCAGTACTTC

d_gene: TRBD2
j_gene: TRBJ2-2
abundance: NA
v_gene: TRBV19
CDR3aa: CASSIMGLAGGTGELFF
CDR3nt: TGTGCCAGTAGTATAATGGGACTAGCGGGAGGCACCGGGGAGCTGTTTTTT

d_gene: NA
j_gene: TRBJ1-1
abundance: NA
v_gene: TRBV13
CDR3aa: CASIPAGMNTEAFF
CDR3nt: TGTGCCAGCATCCCGGCAGGCATGAACACTGAAGCTTTCTTT

d_gene: NA
j_gene: TRBJ2-2
abundance: NA
v_gene: TRBV10-1
CDR3aa: CASSESVYSPTGELFF
CDR3nt: TGCGCCAGCAGTGAGTCCGTCTACTCGCCCACCGGGGAGCTGTTTTTT

d_gene: NA
j_gene: TRBJ1-4
abundance: NA
v_gene: TRBV28
CDR3aa: CASSAEEQINEKLFF
CDR3nt: TGTGCCAGCAGTGCCGAGGAGCAGATTAATGAAAAACTGTTTTTT

d_gene: TRBD1
j_gene: TRBJ1-2
abundance: NA
v_gene: TRBV7-9
CDR3aa: CASSLGSGGNYGYTF
CDR3nt: TGTGCCAGCAGCTTGGGCTCAGGGGGAAACTATGGCTACACCTTC

d_gene: NA
j_gene: TRBJ2-1
abundance: NA
v_gene: TRBV5-1
CDR3aa: CASSLIQGLYNEQFF
CDR3nt: TGCGCCAGCAGCTTGATCCAGGGTTTATACAATGAGCAGTTCTTC

d_gene: NA
j_gene: TRBJ1-2
abundance: NA
v_gene: TRBV5-4
CDR3aa: CASSSGYGYTF
CDR3nt: TGTGCCAGCAGCTCCGGGTATGGCTACACCTTC

d_gene: TRBD2
j_gene: TRBJ2-2
abundance: NA
v_gene: TRBV5-1
CDR3aa: CASSLALAGGTGELFF
CDR3nt: TGCGCCAGCAGCTTGGCGCTAGCGGGAGGAACTGGGGAGCTGTTTTTT

d_gene: NA
j_gene: TRBJ1-5
abundance: NA
v_gene: TRBV27
CDR3aa: CASSFNSNQPQHF
CDR3nt: TGTGCCAGCAGCTTCAATAGCAATCAGCCCCAGCATTTT

d_gene: NA
j_gene: TRBJ2-7
abundance: NA
v_gene: TRBV27
CDR3aa: CASSLARGLYEQYF
CDR3nt: TGTGCCAGCAGTTTAGCCCGGGGCTTGTACGAGCAGTACTTC

d_gene: TRBD2
j_gene: TRBJ2-3
abundance: NA
v_gene: TRBV27
CDR3aa: CASSLDERGLTDTQYF
CDR3nt: TGTGCCAGCAGTTTAGACGAGCGGGGGCTCACAGATACGCAGTATTTT

d_gene: TRBD2
j_gene: TRBJ2-1
abundance: NA
v_gene: TRBV7-3
CDR3aa: CASSQGTSGPYNEQFF
CDR3nt: TGTGCCAGCAGCCAGGGGACTAGCGGCCCCTACAATGAGCAGTTCTTC

d_gene: NA
j_gene: TRBJ2-7
abundance: NA
v_gene: TRBV4-2
CDR3aa: CASSQGRGLAHEQYF
CDR3nt: TGTGCCAGCAGCCAAGGCAGGGGCCTAGCTCACGAGCAGTACTTC

d_gene: NA
j_gene: TRBJ2-3
abundance: NA
v_gene: TRBV28
CDR3aa: CASSLSWTTSTDTQYF
CDR3nt: TGTGCCAGCAGTTTGTCTTGGACCACTAGCACAGATACGCAGTATTTT

d_gene: NA
j_gene: TRBJ2-3
abundance: NA
v_gene: TRBV27
CDR3aa: CASSWTASTDTQYF
CDR3nt: TGTGCCAGCAGTTGGACAGCTAGCACAGATACGCAGTATTTT

d_gene: TRBD1
j_gene: TRBJ1-3
abundance: NA
v_gene: TRBV5-4
CDR3aa: CASSGGQESSGNTIYF
CDR3nt: TGTGCCAGCAGCGGCGGACAGGAGAGCTCTGGAAACACCATATATTTT